What follows describes a single T cell receptor beta chain. This clonotype occurred many times. What antigen it recognizes has not been identified. The sample holds no much larger clone one base away, and base qualities are not on file. The data were obtained in a study of patients and donors after allogeneic stem cell transplantation (dated by TCRdb to 2018 to 2021). V is pared back by 1 base and J by 4 bases, with 17 bases lying between the germline termini. The cysteine opens and the phenylalanine closes a CDR3 of 16 amino acids. The kept DNA is CDR3 alone, 48 bases in frame from the first base. As encoded in the germline V gene, CDR1 is SGHDT while CDR2 is YYEEEE. The library was built by means of RT-PCR. Instrument on record: NextSeq 550. TCRdb passed the public sequencing reads through fastp at Q25 and MiXCR, retaining productive beta sequences. All rows with the same CDR3 protein become a single entry with the most common DNA and genes. Across this sample there are roughly 30,000 distinct CDR3 sequences, with 6.5% to 7% seen only once. The ten most abundant clones make up nearly 35% of the sample.

The TCR comes from a human donor who was either an allogeneic HSCT recipient or a stem cell or donor lymphocyte infusion donor (not recorded which). It is not recorded whose cells these are; they may come from a transplant donor. The specimen was blood, either unsorted or a sorted T cell fraction (not recorded which). The chain joins TRBV5-6 to TRBJ1-1; TRBD1 is a weak D gene call, 5 bases matching. The CDR3: CASSLRAGGVSTEAFF. In nucleotides, the sequence is TGTGCCAGCAGCTTGAGGGCCGGAGGGGTGAGCACTGAAGCTTTCTTT.